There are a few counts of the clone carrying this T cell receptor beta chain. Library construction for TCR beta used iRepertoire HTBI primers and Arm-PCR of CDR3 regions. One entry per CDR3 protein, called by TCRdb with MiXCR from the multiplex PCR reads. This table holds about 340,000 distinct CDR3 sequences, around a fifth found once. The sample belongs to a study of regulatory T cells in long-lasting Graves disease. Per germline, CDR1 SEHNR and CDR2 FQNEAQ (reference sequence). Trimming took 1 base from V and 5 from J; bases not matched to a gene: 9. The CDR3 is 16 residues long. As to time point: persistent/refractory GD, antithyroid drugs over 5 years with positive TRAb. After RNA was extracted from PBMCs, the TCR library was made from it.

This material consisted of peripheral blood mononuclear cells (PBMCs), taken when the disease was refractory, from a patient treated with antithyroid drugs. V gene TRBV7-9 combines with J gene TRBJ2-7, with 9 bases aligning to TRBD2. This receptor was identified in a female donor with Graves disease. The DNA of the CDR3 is TGTGCCAGCAGCTTAGGGGGCGGACTAGCGTACGACGAGCAGTACTTC. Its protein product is CASSLGGGLAYDEQYF.